A single sample is the source of the 2 T cell receptor beta chains below, sequenced in a study of blood T cells in healthy people across ages. It was with a sample-barcoded 5' primer and a J-beta primer mix that a second PCR of roughly 7 to 12 cycles was run. TCRdb used MiXCR to reprocess the 5' RACE reads, holding one entry per CDR3 protein. The table includes 850,000 to 1,000,000 distinct CDR3 sequences, roughly 50% detected once. The sequenced sample consisted of blood. These receptors were obtained from a man under 40 in good health.

This clonotype was counted at least ten times. The genes are TRBV7-9 and TRBJ2-7, with no clear D. The CDR3 is 12 residues long. Trimming shortened V by 7 bases and J by 4 bases, and 11 bases separated the two germline ends. CDR1 is SEHNR and CDR2 is FQNEAQ in the germline V gene (reference sequence). CDR3 coding DNA: TGTGCCAGCACCCCAAATTCTTACGAGCAGTACTTC. Amino acid sequence: CASTPNSYEQYF.

The sample holds a few counts of this clonotype. V is TRBV4-1 and J is TRBJ1-2; 7 bases align to TRBD1. Per germline, CDR1 MGHRA and CDR2 YSYEKL. V lost 0 bases to trimming and J lost 6 bases; unmatched junction nucleotides: 4. The CDR3 is made up of 14 amino acids. The CDR3 is CASSQDSRGDGYTF. In nucleotides, the CDR3 is TGCGCCAGCAGCCAAGACTCCAGGGGGGATGGCTACACCTTC.